The 7 T cell receptor beta chains reported below all come from one sample, sequenced in a study of shared clonotypes between healthy human individuals. Sequencing was performed with immunoSEQ multiplex PCR; in TCRdb, only in-frame clones are kept and a portion is missing. In the table there are 2 million to 3 million clones, approximately 90% of which are singletons. The sequencing sample was made of naive CD4+ T cells sorted from blood. Subset meaning: CD45RA+ positively selected. Source of these receptors: a man aged 18 to 29 in good health.

The V gene is TRBV7-2, the J gene TRBJ1-6; D gene ambiguous. CDR3 length: 13 residues. CDR1 is SGHTA, CDR2 FQGNSA, per germline. Trimming stripped 5 bases from V and 7 bases from J, with 9 bases between. CDR3 residues: CASSPAGNSPLHF. The CDR3 DNA follows: TGTGCCAGCAGCCCCGCGGGCAATTCACCCCTCCACTTT.

The V call is TRBV6-1, the J call TRBJ1-1, with D perhaps matching TRBD1 (6 bases). The CDR3 length is 13 residues. CDR1 and CDR2 from the germline V gene are MNHNS and SASEGT. Trimming cost V 5 bases and J 11 bases, with 18 bases left between them. CDR3 amino acids: CASSFRGDTNAFF. The CDR3 DNA reads as TGTGCCAGCAGTTTCAGGGGCGATACGAATGCTTTCTTT.

V usage is TRBV7-2 and J usage is TRBJ2-5, with D uncertain. The CDR3 is made up of 13 amino acids. Germline V CDR1 and CDR2: SGHTA, FQGNSA. The germline V and J ends were trimmed by 2 bases and 7 bases, with 11 bases remaining between them. This chain's CDR3 is CASSLTTLGTQYF. CDR3 nucleotides: TGTGCCAGCAGCTTAACCACGTTGGGGACCCAGTACTTC.

The chain recombines TRBV25-1 with TRBJ1-6; D not certain. V lost 3 bases and J lost 9, with 9 bases in between. CDR3 length: 13 residues. Germline V CDR1 and CDR2: MGHDK, SYGVNS. CDR3 sequence reads: CASSDPGGSPLHF. The CDR3 DNA sequence: TGTGCCAGCAGTGACCCCGGAGGTTCACCCCTCCACTTT.

The chain carries TRBV7-2 and TRBJ1-5; D unresolved. CDR3 length: 17 residues. Per germline, CDR1 SGHTA and CDR2 FQGNSA. Trimming shortened V by 1 base and J by 3 bases, and 16 bases separated the two germline ends. CDR3 bases: TGTGCCAGCAGCTTAGTGGGTACAGCGCTATTCAATCAGCCCCAGCATTTT. This translates into CASSLVGTALFNQPQHF. The variable domain in full, completed from reference TRBV7-2 and TRBJ1-5, reads GAGVSQSPSNKVTEKGKDVELRCDPISGHTALYWYRQSLGQGLEFLIYFQGNSAPDKSGLPSDRFSAERTGGSVSTLTIQRTQQEDSAVYLCASSLVGTALFNQPQHFGDGTRLSIL.

The chain employs TRBV6-5 and TRBJ1-1; no definite D call. Germline-derived CDR1 and CDR2 are MNHEY and SVGAGI. The CDR3 extends over 15 amino acids. V was clipped by 2 bases and J by 0 bases, with 10 bases between them. CDR3 DNA sequence: TGTGCCAGCAGTTACCGACGGACCCTGAACACTGAAGCTTTCTTT. As protein: CASSYRRTLNTEAFF.

As for this clone: This sample includes further DNA sequences coding for the same CDR3. Written as DNA, the CDR3 is TGTGCCATCAGTGAGTCTGGAGGGAACACTGAAGCTTTCTTT. This codes for CAISESGGNTEAFF. The rearrangement uses TRBV10-3 and TRBJ1-1, with D unresolved. Germline CDR1 and CDR2: ENHRY and SYGVKD. This CDR3 contains 14 residues. The V end lost 0 bases, the J end lost 1 base, and 6 bases lay between the germline ends.